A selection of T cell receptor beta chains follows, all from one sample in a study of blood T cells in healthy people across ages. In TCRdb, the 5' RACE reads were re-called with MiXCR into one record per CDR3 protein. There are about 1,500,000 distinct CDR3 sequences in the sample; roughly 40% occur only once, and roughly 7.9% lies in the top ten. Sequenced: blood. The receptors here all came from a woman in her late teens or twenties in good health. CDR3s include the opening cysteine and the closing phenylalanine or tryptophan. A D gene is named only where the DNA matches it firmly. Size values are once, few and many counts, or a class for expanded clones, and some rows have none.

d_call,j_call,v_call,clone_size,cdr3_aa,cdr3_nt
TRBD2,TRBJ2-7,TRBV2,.,CASSSGTRPYEQYF,TGTGCCAGCAGCTCCGGGACTAGGCCCTACGAGCAGTACTTC
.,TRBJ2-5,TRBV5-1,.,CASKKQETQYF,TGCGCCAGCAAAAAGCAAGAGACCCAGTACTTC
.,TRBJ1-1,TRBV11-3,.,CASSLGSRVEAFF,TGTGCCAGCAGCTTAGGGAGCAGGGTTGAAGCTTTCTTT
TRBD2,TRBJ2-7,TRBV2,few,CASSATGGPAIRYF,TGTGCCAGCAGTGCTACGGGAGGGCCGGCCATACGGTACTTC
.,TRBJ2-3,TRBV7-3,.,CASSLMPSGDTQYF,TGTGCCAGCAGCTTAATGCCGAGCGGGGATACGCAGTATTTT
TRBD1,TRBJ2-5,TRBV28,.,CASRETGGETETQYF,TGTGCCAGCAGGGAGACAGGGGGCGAAACAGAGACCCAGTACTTC
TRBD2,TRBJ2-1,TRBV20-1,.,CSARPVAGGSLSYNEQFF,TGCAGTGCTAGACCAGTAGCGGGGGGCTCTCTCTCCTACAATGAGCAGTTCTTC
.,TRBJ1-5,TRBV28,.,CASSFVGNSNQPQHF,TGTGCCAGCAGTTTCGTGGGTAATAGCAATCAGCCCCAGCATTTT
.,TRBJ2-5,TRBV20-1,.,CSASSLNQETQYF,TGCAGTGCTAGTTCCCTAAATCAAGAGACCCAGTACTTC
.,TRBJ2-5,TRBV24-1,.,CATALGGNGETQYF,TGTGCCACCGCGCTGGGGGGTAACGGGGAGACCCAGTACTTC
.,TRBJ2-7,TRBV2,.,CASSAGDKTYEQYF,TGTGCCAGCAGTGCAGGGGACAAAACCTACGAGCAGTACTTC
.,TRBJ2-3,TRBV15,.,CATSRGGTLKDDTQYF,TGTGCCACCAGCAGAGGAGGGACCCTAAAAGACGATACGCAGTATTTT
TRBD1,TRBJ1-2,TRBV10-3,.,CAISEGTGINYGYTF,TGTGCCATCAGTGAAGGGACAGGAATTAACTATGGCTACACCTTC
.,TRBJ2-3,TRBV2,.,CASSERVADTQYF,TGTGCCAGCAGTGAGCGTGTGGCAGATACGCAGTATTTT
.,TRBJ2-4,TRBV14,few,CASSQELAGAKNIQYF,TGTGCCAGCAGCCAAGAACTAGCTGGAGCCAAAAACATTCAGTACTTC
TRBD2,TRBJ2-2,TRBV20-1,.,CSALGTGGKFDTGELFF,TGCAGTGCCCTTGGGACCGGGGGGAAGTTTGACACCGGGGAGCTGTTTTTT
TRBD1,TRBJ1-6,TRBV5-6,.,CASSDRDRSKSLHF,TGTGCCAGCAGCGACCGGGACAGGTCGAAATCCCTCCACTTT
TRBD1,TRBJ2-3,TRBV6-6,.,CASRGTGGITDTQYF,TGTGCCAGCAGAGGGACAGGGGGGATCACAGATACGCAGTATTTT
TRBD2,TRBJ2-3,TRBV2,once,CASRRLAGTTDTQYF,TGTGCCAGCAGGAGACTAGCGGGAACCACAGATACGCAGTATTTT
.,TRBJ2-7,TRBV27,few,CASSWKSSYEQYF,TGTGCCAGCAGTTGGAAGAGCTCCTACGAGCAGTACTTC
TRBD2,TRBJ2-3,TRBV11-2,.,CASSLVGLAQTLGDTQYF,TGTGCCAGCAGCTTAGTGGGACTAGCGCAAACCCTCGGAGATACGCAGTATTTT
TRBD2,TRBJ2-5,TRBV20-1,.,CSARRLREASATQYF,TGCAGTGCTCGGAGGTTACGGGAGGCCAGCGCGACCCAGTACTTC
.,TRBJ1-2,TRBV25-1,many,CASRDSNYGYTF,TGTGCCAGCAGGGACAGTAACTATGGCTACACCTTC
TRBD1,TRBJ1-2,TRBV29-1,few,CSVVDRVYGYTF,TGCAGCGTTGTGGACAGGGTCTATGGCTACACCTTC
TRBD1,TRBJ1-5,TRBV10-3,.,CAISDSETGVNQPQHF,TGTGCCATCAGTGATTCCGAGACAGGGGTCAATCAGCCCCAGCATTTT
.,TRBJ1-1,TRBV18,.,CASSSYQPDTEAFF,TGTGCCAGCTCCTCCTACCAGCCGGACACTGAAGCTTTCTTT
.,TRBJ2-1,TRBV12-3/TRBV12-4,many,CASSLGGGQYNEQFF,TGTGCCAGCAGCTTAGGAGGGGGCCAATACAATGAGCAGTTCTTC
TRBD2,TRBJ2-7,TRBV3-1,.,CASSAGLAAGSSYNEQYF,TGTGCCAGCAGCGCGGGACTAGCGGCAGGAAGCTCCTACAATGAGCAGTACTTC
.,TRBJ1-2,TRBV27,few,CASSLSNTHTYGYTF,TGTGCCAGCAGTTTATCGAACACTCACACCTATGGCTACACCTTC
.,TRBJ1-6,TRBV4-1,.,CASSQETASSYNSPLHF,TGCGCCAGCAGCCAAGAAACAGCCAGCTCCTATAATTCACCCCTCCACTTT
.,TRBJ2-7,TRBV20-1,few,CSARVFPKDEQYF,TGCAGTGCTAGAGTGTTCCCAAAGGACGAGCAGTACTTC
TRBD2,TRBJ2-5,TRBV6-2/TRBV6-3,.,CASRSSGTPTETQYF,TGTGCCAGCAGGTCTAGCGGGACTCCCACAGAGACCCAGTACTTC
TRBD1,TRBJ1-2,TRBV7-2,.,CASSSSPGQAYGYTF,TGTGCCAGCAGCTCTAGCCCGGGACAGGCCTATGGCTACACCTTC
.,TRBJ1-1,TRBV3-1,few,CASGPNTEAFF,TGTGCCAGTGGGCCCAACACTGAAGCTTTCTTT
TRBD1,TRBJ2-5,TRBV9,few,CASSPEGQSQETQYF,TGTGCCAGCAGCCCTGAGGGACAGTCCCAAGAGACCCAGTACTTC
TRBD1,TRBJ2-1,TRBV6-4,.,CASSALGQTNNEQFF,TGTGCCAGCAGTGCCCTGGGACAGACCAACAATGAGCAGTTCTTC
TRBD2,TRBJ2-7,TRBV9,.,CASSVDGGGTYNEQYF,TGTGCCAGCAGCGTAGACGGCGGGGGGACCTACAATGAGCAGTACTTC
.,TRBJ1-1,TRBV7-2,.,CASSPWRFRDRNTEAFF,TGTGCCAGCAGCCCCTGGAGGTTTCGGGACCGCAACACTGAAGCTTTCTTT
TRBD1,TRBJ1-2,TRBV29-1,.,CSDVEDRVGYGYTF,TGCAGCGACGTTGAGGACAGGGTAGGCTATGGCTACACCTTC
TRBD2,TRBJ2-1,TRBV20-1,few,CSARDSGLADYNEQFF,TGCAGTGCTAGAGACAGCGGACTAGCTGATTACAATGAGCAGTTCTTC
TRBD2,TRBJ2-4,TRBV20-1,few,CSARGALAGGGGNIQYF,TGCAGTGCTAGAGGTGCCCTAGCGGGGGGCGGGGGAAACATTCAGTACTTC
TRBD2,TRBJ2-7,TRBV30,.,CAWSVAGLAYEQYF,TGTGCCTGGAGTGTAGCAGGACTAGCGTACGAGCAGTACTTC
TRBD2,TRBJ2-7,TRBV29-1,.,CSALSGTRTYEQYF,TGCAGCGCCCTTAGCGGGACACGCACCTACGAGCAGTACTTC
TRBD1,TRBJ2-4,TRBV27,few,CASSRQGAENIQYF,TGTGCCAGCAGTCGACAGGGGGCCGAAAACATTCAGTACTTC
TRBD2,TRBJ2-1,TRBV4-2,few,CASSQSGRTSGSYEQFF,TGTGCCAGCAGCCAAAGTGGGCGGACTAGCGGGAGCTATGAGCAGTTCTTC
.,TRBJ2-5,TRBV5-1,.,CASSPEWRARDEQYF,TGCGCCAGCAGCCCGGAATGGCGGGCTCGCGATGAGCAGTACTTC
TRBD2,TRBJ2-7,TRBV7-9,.,CASSGSGGRGEQYF,TGTGCCAGCAGCGGGAGCGGGGGTCGGGGGGAGCAGTACTTC
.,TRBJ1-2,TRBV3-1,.,CASSQEAVNYGYTF,TGTGCCAGCAGCCAAGAGGCGGTAAACTATGGCTACACCTTC
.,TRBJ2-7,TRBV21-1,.,CASSPIGKLREQYF,TGTGCCAGCAGCCCTATAGGGAAGTTACGCGAGCAGTACTTC
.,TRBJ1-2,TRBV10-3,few,CAISGTGSDYGYTF,TGTGCCATCAGTGGGACCGGGTCGGACTATGGCTACACCTTC
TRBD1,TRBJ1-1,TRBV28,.,CAGRDRGPDTEAFF,TGTGCCGGCCGGGACAGGGGGCCCGACACTGAAGCTTTCTTT
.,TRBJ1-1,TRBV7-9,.,CASSLIGPGAWTEAFF,TGTGCCAGCAGCTTAATAGGCCCGGGGGCTTGGACTGAAGCTTTCTTT
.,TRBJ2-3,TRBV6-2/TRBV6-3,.,CASRKGPSTDTQYF,TGTGCCAGCAGGAAGGGACCTAGCACAGATACGCAGTATTTT
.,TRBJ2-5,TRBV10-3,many,CAISGTDQETQYF,TGTGCCATCAGTGGAACAGATCAAGAGACCCAGTACTTC
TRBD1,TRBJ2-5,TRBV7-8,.,CASSSNRDRGRKETQYF,TGTGCCAGCAGCTCCAACCGGGACAGGGGAAGAAAAGAGACCCAGTACTTC